This TCR beta chain emerged from a study of shared clonotypes between healthy human individuals. On this clone: Its target is not known.

Germline V lookup: CDR1 MNHEY, CDR2 SMNVEV (reference sequence). Trimming pared 3 bases from V and 7 bases from J, leaving 25 bases between. This CDR3 has 18 residues. Study results and caveats: There were few donors, and this limited the genetic and exposure-history diversity represented. Across several donors, naive CD4 shared roughly 5%, naive CD8 over 3%, memory CD4 roughly 2.5%, memory CD8 roughly 0.37%. In general, naive subsets displayed greater estimated richness than memory subsets did.

Assay runs were performed at deep level. TCRdb keeps only in-frame clones here, not all; method: immunoSEQ multiplex PCR. The sample holds about 1 million clones, roughly 80% seen once. This chain connects TRBV27 to TRBJ2-1, with D possibly matching TRBD2 (5 bases). Sequencing was carried out using memory CD4+ T cells sorted from blood. This sample's subset: CD45RA-negative fraction. The receptor's source is a man aged 18 to 29 in good health. The CDR3 spells CASSFRLMSWLPGNEQFF. The CDR3, as DNA: TGTGCCAGCAGTTTCCGGCTTATGTCGTGGCTCCCGGGGAATGAGCAGTTCTTC.